These 16 T cell receptor beta chains came from one sample sequenced in a study of blood T cell repertoires in COVID-19. Assay: immunoSEQ multiplex PCR; the TCRdb copy retains only in-frame clones and omits some. The sample has 55,000 to 80,000 clones, 65% to 85% seen once. The sequencing sample was made of peripheral blood. Receptors originate from a woman older than 75 with active or convalescent COVID-19.

The chain recombines TRBV3-1 (or the pseudogene TRBV3-2) with TRBJ2-3; 8 bases line up with TRBD2. After removal of 4 bases from V and 3 bases from J, the junction contained 9 bases not matched to a gene. The CDR3 length is 16 residues. Germline V gives CDR1 LGHDT, CDR2 YNNKEL (reference sequence). In nucleotides, the CDR3 is TGTGCCAGCAGCCCTGCCGACAGCGGGGGTACAGATACGCAGTATTTT. Amino acid sequence: CASSPADSGGTDTQYF.

The chain couples TRBV5-1 to TRBJ2-3; maybe TRBD2 (6 bases). The V end was cut by 4 bases, the J end by 0 bases, with 18 bases between. This CDR3 region has 17 residues. Looked up from germline, CDR1 is SGHRS and CDR2 is YFSETQ. DNA for the CDR3: TGCGCCAGCAGCCCGGCTCCGCGGGGCCCCAGCACAGATACGCAGTATTTT. This gives the protein CASSPAPRGPSTDTQYF. Supplemented by reference TRBV5-1 and TRBJ2-3, the full variable domain reads KAGVTQTPRYLIKTRGQQVTLSCSPISGHRSVSWYQQTPGQGLQFLFEYFSETQRNKGNFPGRFSGRQFSNSRSEMNVSTLELGDSALYLCASSPAPRGPSTDTQYFGPGTRLTVL.

The V gene is TRBV9, the J gene TRBJ2-3; 7 bases match TRBD1. From germline, CDR1 is SGDLS and CDR2 YYNGEE. V shed 4 bases and J 0 bases; nucleotides not matched to a gene: 5. CDR3 length: 15 amino acids. CDR3 region: CASSQEGASTDTQYF. DNA of the CDR3: TGTGCCAGCAGCCAAGAGGGGGCTAGCACAGATACGCAGTATTTT.

The chain is built from TRBV9 and TRBJ1-6; maybe TRBD1 (5 bases). The germline V gene has CDR1 SGDLS and CDR2 YYNGEE. Deletions cut 9 bases from V and 6 bases from J, with 16 bases between. The CDR3 consists of 14 residues. The CDR3 spells CATNRGGVNSPLHF. CDR3 coding DNA: TGTGCCACCAATAGGGGTGGGGTTAATTCACCCCTCCACTTT.

The J gene is TRBJ2-1, the V gene TRBV5-1; D is perhaps TRBD1 (5 bases). The CDR3 covers 13 residues. The germline CDR1 and CDR2 sequences are SGHRS and YFSETQ. The V end was cut by 0 bases, the J end by 6 bases, with 7 bases between. In nucleotides, the CDR3 is TGCGCCAGCAGCTTGGGGGGCAGCAATGAGCAGTTCTTC. It is translated as CASSLGGSNEQFF.

The V call is TRBV3-1 (or the pseudogene TRBV3-2), the J call TRBJ1-2; D gene unclear. V dropped 4 bases and J dropped 7 bases, with 10 bases sitting between them. The V gene's germline CDR1 is LGHDT and CDR2 YNNKEL (reference sequence). The CDR3 is 12 amino acids. The CDR3 coding sequence is TGTGCCAGCAGCCGACTGAGTGCTGGCTACACCTTC. Protein sequence: CASSRLSAGYTF.

This chain links TRBV6-5 with TRBJ1-2; D unresolved. The V end lost 0 bases, the J end lost 4 bases, and 9 bases lay between the germline ends. This CDR3 spans 14 amino acids. Germline CDR1 and CDR2: MNHEY and SVGAGI. In nucleotides, the CDR3 is TGTGCCAGCAGTTACTCGGCTGGCCTCTATGGCTACACCTTC. Translated: CASSYSAGLYGYTF.

V and J are TRBV11-3 and TRBJ2-5; 10 bases agree with TRBD1. The CDR3 extends over 13 amino acids. J gave up 5 bases and V 7 bases, and 4 bases lay outside the gene matches. CDR1 is SGHNT, CDR2 YENEEA, per germline. CDR3 in DNA: TGTGCCAGCACCGACAGGGGGCGGGAGACCCAGTACTTC. Its translation is CASTDRGRETQYF. The full variable domain, its missing parts supplied by reference TRBV11-3 and TRBJ2-5, is EAGVVQSPRYKIIEKKQPVAFWCNPISGHNTLYWYLQNLGQGPELLIRYENEEAVDDSQLPKDRFSAERLKGVDSTLKIQPAELGDSAVYLCASTDRGRETQYFGPGTRLLVL.

The V gene is TRBV28, the J gene TRBJ1-2; D remains ambiguous. Germline V gives CDR1 MDHEN, CDR2 SYDVKM. The CDR3 is made up of 15 amino acids. The V end was cut by 0 bases, the J end by 0 bases, with 8 bases between. CDR3 sequence: CASSLWQVSNYGYTF. The CDR3 nucleotides are TGTGCCAGCAGTTTATGGCAGGTCTCTAACTATGGCTACACCTTC.

This chain joins TRBV5-1 and TRBJ2-5; 7 nucleotides align to TRBD1. Per germline, CDR1 SGHRS and CDR2 YFSETQ. The CDR3 contains 14 residues. The V segment lost 4 bases and the J segment 2 bases; nucleotides outside the gene matches: 5. CDR3 amino acids: CASSPSGQQETQYF. The CDR3 DNA is TGCGCCAGCAGCCCATCGGGACAGCAAGAGACCCAGTACTTC.

This chain uses TRBV27 with TRBJ1-5; 7 bases map to TRBD1. V trimming: 3 bases; J trimming: 2 bases; junction bases outside the gene matches: 4. CDR1 is MNHEY, CDR2 SMNVEV, per germline (reference sequence). This CDR3 comprises 15 residues. DNA of the CDR3: TGTGCCAGCAGTTTCGACAGGGAGGGCAATCAGCCCCAGCATTTT. This gives the protein CASSFDREGNQPQHF.

The V call is TRBV6-5, the J call TRBJ2-2, with unresolved D. The V gene's germline CDR1 is MNHEY and CDR2 SVGAGI. The CDR3 spans 14 residues. V was trimmed by 0 bases and J by 5 bases, leaving 7 bases between them. This CDR3 is CASSYSALTGELFF. The CDR3, as DNA: TGTGCCAGCAGTTACTCGGCCCTGACCGGGGAGCTGTTTTTT.

The chain couples TRBV11-2 to TRBJ2-7, with 7 bases that match TRBD1. CDR3 size: 15 residues. Germline CDR1 is SGHAT and CDR2 is FQNNGV. With 5 bases clipped from V and 1 base from J, the junction kept 8 bases outside the gene matches. The CDR3 DNA reads TGTGCCAGCAGCCGAGGACAGGAGCCATCCTACGAGCAGTACTTC. Its protein product is CASSRGQEPSYEQYF.

This sequence joins TRBV9 and TRBJ1-6; 8 positions match TRBD1. Per the germline V gene, CDR1 is SGDLS and CDR2 is YYNGEE. Trimming at V came to 2 bases and at J to 5 bases, leaving 3 bases not matched to a gene. This CDR3 has 15 amino acids. The CDR3 nucleotides read TGTGCCAGCAGCGTTGGGACAGGCAATAATTCACCCCTCCACTTT. This sequence encodes CASSVGTGNNSPLHF.

The V gene is TRBV9, the J gene TRBJ1-3, with TRBD1 identical over 7 bases. With 4 bases clipped from V and 4 bases from J, the junction kept 8 bases outside the gene matches. CDR3 size: 15 residues. In germline, CDR1 is SGDLS, CDR2 YYNGEE. The DNA of the CDR3 is TGTGCCAGCAGCACGGGACAGCTCCTGGGAAACACCATATATTTT. Protein sequence: CASSTGQLLGNTIYF.

The J gene is TRBJ1-2, the V gene TRBV7-9; 7 nucleotides align to TRBD1. This CDR3 has 12 amino acids. CDR1 is SEHNR, CDR2 FQNEAQ, per germline (reference sequence). V shed 5 bases, J shed 8 bases, and the junction held 5 bases outside the gene matches. The CDR3 reads CASSLGQAGYTF. The CDR3 region has the DNA TGTGCCAGCAGCCTCGGACAGGCCGGCTACACCTTC.